Listed below are T cell receptor beta chains from one sample, sequenced in a study of chemoradiotherapy in HPV16-positive cancers. Data came from immunoSEQ multiplex PCR; TCRdb stores just in-frame clones and leaves some out. The repertoire holds roughly 14,000 clones, approximately 90% seen once, with around 4.1% in the top ten. The starting material was tumor tissue, obtained from a patient who underwent chemoradiotherapy. These receptors originate from a human donor with HPV-associated anogenital cancer. CDR3s include the opening cysteine and the closing phenylalanine or tryptophan. D genes are given only for firm matches. A clone size is listed for some rows: how often the clone was seen (once, few, many), or a class if it is expanded.

clone_size,d_call,v_call,j_call,cdr3_nt,cdr3_aa
.,TRBD1,TRBV5-1,TRBJ1-2,TGCGCCAGCAGTCCCGGGACAGGGGGCGATGGCTACACCTTC,CASSPGTGGDGYTF
.,.,TRBV7-8,TRBJ2-5,TGTGCCAGCAGCTTCCGGGGGGAGACCCAGTACTTC,CASSFRGETQYF
.,TRBD1,TRBV7-9,TRBJ2-5,TGTGCCAGCAGCACAGGGGGGTGGGGTACTAAGGAGACCCAGTACTTC,CASSTGGWGTKETQYF
.,TRBD2,TRBV7-6,TRBJ2-1,TGTGCCAGCAGCTTATCAAGCGGGAGATCCCCCTACAATGAGCAGTTCTTC,CASSLSSGRSPYNEQFF
.,.,TRBV19,TRBJ1-1,TGTGCCAGTAGTATATTTGGGGGAACTGAAGCTTTCTTT,CASSIFGGTEAFF
.,TRBD1,TRBV5-1,TRBJ2-7,TGCGCCAGCAGCTTGGACAGGGGTACCTACGAGCAGTACTTC,CASSLDRGTYEQYF
.,.,TRBV6-1,TRBJ1-2,TGTGCCAGCAGTGAACGTGACAACTATGGCTACACCTTC,CASSERDNYGYTF
.,.,TRBV19,TRBJ1-5,TGTGCCGGCGGGGGGCCACGGGGCAGCAATCAGCCCCAGCATTTT,CAGGGPRGSNQPQHF
.,.,TRBV27,TRBJ2-3,TGTGTCACACGGGGCCGCACAGATACGCAGTATTTT,CVTRGRTDTQYF
.,.,TRBV7-9,TRBJ2-5,TGTGCCAGCAGCGACAGTCGAAGGAGGCCGCAAGAGACCCAGTACTTC,CASSDSRRRPQETQYF
.,.,TRBV19,TRBJ2-2,TGTGCCAGTAGTATCCGGGCCGGGGAGCTGTTTTTT,CASSIRAGELFF
.,.,TRBV5-6,TRBJ1-3,TGTGCCAGCAGCTTGGGCCCGGGCTGGGATTCGAACACCATATATTTT,CASSLGPGWDSNTIYF
once,.,TRBV5-1,TRBJ1-2,TGCGCCAGCAGCTTGGAGGCTGCCTATGGCTACACCTTC,CASSLEAAYGYTF
.,TRBD1,TRBV5-4,TRBJ1-1,TGTGCCAACAGCTTGGACCCTAGGGGGCAAACTGAAGCTTTCTTT,CANSLDPRGQTEAFF
.,.,TRBV19,TRBJ2-2,TGTGCCAGCCGGCCCCCGGGCACCGGGGAGCTGTTTTTT,CASRPPGTGELFF
.,.,TRBV5-6,TRBJ2-6,TGTGCCAGCAGCTTGGGGAGGGGGGCCAACGTCCTGACTTTC,CASSLGRGANVLTF
.,TRBD2,TRBV7-2,TRBJ2-7,TGTGCCAGCAGCACCACTAGCGGGAGATCCTACGAGCAGTACTTC,CASSTTSGRSYEQYF
.,TRBD2,TRBV5-1,TRBJ2-1,TGCGCCAGCAGCTTATCTAGCGGGGATGGGTATGAGCAGTTCTTC,CASSLSSGDGYEQFF
.,.,TRBV9,TRBJ2-3,TGTGCCAGCAGCTACGGGAATACGCAGTATTTT,CASSYGNTQYF
.,.,TRBV25-1,TRBJ2-7,TGTGCCAGCAGTGACCCCGGGGGCAGAAGCTCCTACGAGCAGTACTTC,CASSDPGGRSSYEQYF
.,.,TRBV14,TRBJ2-7,TGTGCCAGCAGCCATTCCCAATACGAGCAGTACTTC,CASSHSQYEQYF
.,.,TRBV5-4,TRBJ2-5,TGTGCCAGCAGCTTGGGTCAGGCCTCTCTCCAAGAGACCCAGTACTTC,CASSLGQASLQETQYF
.,TRBD1,TRBV28,TRBJ2-2,TGTGCCAGCAGCCCACAGGGGACCGGGGAGCTGTTTTTT,CASSPQGTGELFF
.,TRBD2,TRBV4-2,TRBJ2-3,TGTGCCAGCAGCCCGGGGGAAGGAGCGGGGACAGATACGCAGTATTTT,CASSPGEGAGTDTQYF
.,.,TRBV11-3,TRBJ2-1,TGTGCCAGCAGCTTACGAGGCCTCGGGGAGCAGTTCTTC,CASSLRGLGEQFF
.,.,TRBV7-9,TRBJ2-2,TGTGCCAACAGCTTTGGGGATACCGGGGAGCTGTTTTTT,CANSFGDTGELFF